This T cell receptor beta chain was sequenced during a study of T cell responses to AZD1222 COVID-19 vaccine. Study-wide results and limits: Among the donors, most were white British and more were female, and clonal diversity was possibly underestimated. Dominant at 160-218 and 743-854, vaccine-associated CD4 TCRs also spanned spike.

TCRdb's table, derived via immunoSEQ multiplex PCR, lists solely in-frame clones and lacks some. The sample lists under 200,000 clones, more than 75% occurring once. CDR3 length equals 18 residues. V was shortened by 8 bases and J by 6 bases, with 29 bases between the two germline ends. Germline CDR1 reads LNHDA; CDR2 reads SQIVND (reference sequence). A note on this clone: Its antigen is not known.

This specimen consisted of peripheral blood, obtained 28 days after the second AZD1222 dose. The chain combines TRBV19 with TRBJ2-1, with D maybe TRBD2 (7 bases). This clonotype was sampled from an adult who received the AZD1222 COVID-19 vaccine. CDR3 region: CASSAGPGLGGGSNEQFF. For the CDR3, the DNA is TGTGCCAGTTCAGCCGGACCAGGATTAGGCGGGGGCTCCAATGAGCAGTTCTTC.